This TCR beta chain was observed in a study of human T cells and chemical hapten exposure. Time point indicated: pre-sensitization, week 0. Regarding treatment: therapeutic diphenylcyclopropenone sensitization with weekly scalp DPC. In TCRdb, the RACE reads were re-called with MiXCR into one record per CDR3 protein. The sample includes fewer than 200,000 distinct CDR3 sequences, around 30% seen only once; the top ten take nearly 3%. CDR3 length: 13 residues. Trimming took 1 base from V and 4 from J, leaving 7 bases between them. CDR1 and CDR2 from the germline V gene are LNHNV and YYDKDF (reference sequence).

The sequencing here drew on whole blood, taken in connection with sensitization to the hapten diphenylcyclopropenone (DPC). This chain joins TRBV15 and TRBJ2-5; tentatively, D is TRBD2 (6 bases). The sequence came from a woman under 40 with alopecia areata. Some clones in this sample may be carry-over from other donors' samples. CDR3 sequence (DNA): TGTGCCACCAGCAGAGCGGAGGGAGAGACCCAGTACTTC. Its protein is CATSRAEGETQYF.